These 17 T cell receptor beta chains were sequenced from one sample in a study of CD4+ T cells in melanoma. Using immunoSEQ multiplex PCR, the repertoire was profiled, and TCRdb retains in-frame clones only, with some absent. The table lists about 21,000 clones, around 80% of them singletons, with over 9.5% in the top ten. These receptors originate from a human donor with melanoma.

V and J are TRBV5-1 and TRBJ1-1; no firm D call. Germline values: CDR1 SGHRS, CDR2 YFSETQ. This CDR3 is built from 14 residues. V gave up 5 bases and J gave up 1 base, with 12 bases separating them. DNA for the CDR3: TGCGCCAGCAGTAATACGAGAGGGAACACTGAAGCTTTCTTT. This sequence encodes CASSNTRGNTEAFF.

CDR3 region: CASSLGYEQYF. In DNA, the CDR3 is TGTGCCAGCAGCTTGGGCTACGAGCAGTACTTC. The chain employs TRBV5-6 and TRBJ2-7; D gene ambiguous. V shed 0 bases and J shed 3 bases, with 1 base lying between them. The germline CDR1 and CDR2 sequences are SGHDT and YYEEEE. The CDR3 length is 11 residues.

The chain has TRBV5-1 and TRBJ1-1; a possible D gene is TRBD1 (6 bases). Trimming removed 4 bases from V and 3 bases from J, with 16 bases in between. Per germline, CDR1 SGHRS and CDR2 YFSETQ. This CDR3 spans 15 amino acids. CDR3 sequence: CASSVARAGDTEAFF. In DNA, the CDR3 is TGCGCCAGCAGCGTTGCCCGGGCAGGGGACACTGAAGCTTTCTTT. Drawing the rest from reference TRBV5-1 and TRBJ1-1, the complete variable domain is KAGVTQTPRYLIKTRGQQVTLSCSPISGHRSVSWYQQTPGQGLQFLFEYFSETQRNKGNFPGRFSGRQFSNSRSEMNVSTLELGDSALYLCASSVARAGDTEAFFGQGTRLTVV.

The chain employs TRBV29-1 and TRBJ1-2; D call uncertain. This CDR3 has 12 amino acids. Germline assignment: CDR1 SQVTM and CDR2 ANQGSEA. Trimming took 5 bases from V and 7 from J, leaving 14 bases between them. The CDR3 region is CSVTGLTSGYTF. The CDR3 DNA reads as TGCAGCGTTACCGGGTTAACTAGTGGCTACACCTTC. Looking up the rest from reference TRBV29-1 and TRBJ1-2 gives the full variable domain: SAVISQKPSRDICQRGTSLTIQCQVDSQVTMMFWYRQQPGQSLTLIATANQGSEATYESGFVIDKFPISRPNLTFSTLTVSNMSPEDSSIYLCSVTGLTSGYTFGSGTRLTVV.

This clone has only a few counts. The CDR3 region has the DNA TGTGCCAGCAGCTTGGGTTGGGGGCCGGGCCAGCCCCAGCATTTT. Residues: CASSLGWGPGQPQHF. The gene calls are TRBV7-2 and TRBJ1-5, with D tentatively TRBD1 (6 bases). The CDR3 is 15 amino acids. Germline CDR1 and CDR2: SGHTA and FQGNSA. Trimming removed 3 bases from V and 7 bases from J, with 16 bases in between.

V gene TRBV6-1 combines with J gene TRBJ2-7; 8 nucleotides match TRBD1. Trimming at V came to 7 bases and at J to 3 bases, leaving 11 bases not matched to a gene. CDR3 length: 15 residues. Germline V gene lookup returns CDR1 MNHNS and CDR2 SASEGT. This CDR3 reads CASTRILGQGYEQYF. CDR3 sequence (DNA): TGTGCCAGCACCCGAATTCTAGGACAGGGCTACGAGCAGTACTTC.

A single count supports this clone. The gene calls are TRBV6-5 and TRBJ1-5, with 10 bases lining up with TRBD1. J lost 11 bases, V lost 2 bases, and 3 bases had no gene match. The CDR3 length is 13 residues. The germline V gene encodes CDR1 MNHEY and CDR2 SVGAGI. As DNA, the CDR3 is TGTGCCAGCAGTTACGCCGGGACAGGGGCCCAGCATTTT. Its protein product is CASSYAGTGAQHF.

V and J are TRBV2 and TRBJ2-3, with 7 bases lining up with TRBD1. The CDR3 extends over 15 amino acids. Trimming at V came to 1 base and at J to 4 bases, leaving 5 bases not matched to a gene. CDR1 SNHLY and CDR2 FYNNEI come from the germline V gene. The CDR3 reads CASSEEEQGADTQYF. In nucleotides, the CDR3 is TGTGCCAGCAGTGAAGAGGAGCAGGGGGCAGATACGCAGTATTTT.

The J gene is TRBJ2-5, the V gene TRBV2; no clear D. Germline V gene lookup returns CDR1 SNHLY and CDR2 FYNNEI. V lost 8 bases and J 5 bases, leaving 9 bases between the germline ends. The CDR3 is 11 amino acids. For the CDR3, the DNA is TGTGCCAGCGGATTAAAGGAGACCCAGTACTTC. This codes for CASGLKETQYF.

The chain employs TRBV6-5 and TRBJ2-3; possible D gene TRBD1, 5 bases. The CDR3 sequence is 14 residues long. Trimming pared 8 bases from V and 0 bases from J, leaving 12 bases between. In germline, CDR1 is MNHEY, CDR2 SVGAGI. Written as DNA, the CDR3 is TGTGCCAGCGGGGCACAACCTAGCACAGATACGCAGTATTTT. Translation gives CASGAQPSTDTQYF.

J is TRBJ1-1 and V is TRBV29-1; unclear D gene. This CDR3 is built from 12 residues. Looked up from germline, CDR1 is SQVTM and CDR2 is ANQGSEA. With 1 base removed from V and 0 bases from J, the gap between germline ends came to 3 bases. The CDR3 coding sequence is TGCAGCGTTGAAGCACTGAACACTGAAGCTTTCTTT. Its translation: CSVEALNTEAFF.

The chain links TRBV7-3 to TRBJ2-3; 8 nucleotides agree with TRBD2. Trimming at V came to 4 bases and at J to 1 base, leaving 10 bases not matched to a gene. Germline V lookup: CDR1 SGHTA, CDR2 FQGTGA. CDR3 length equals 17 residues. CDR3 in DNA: TGTGCCAGCAGCTGGCCTCCTCCGGGGGGGCGCACAGATACGCAGTATTTT. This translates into CASSWPPPGGRTDTQYF.

The CDR3 coding sequence is TGTGCCAGCAGCTTAGTCGCGGGACAGGACTATGGCTACACCTTC. Translation gives CASSLVAGQDYGYTF. The chain has TRBV7-9 and TRBJ1-2; TRBD1 matches 8 bases. Germline CDR1 SEHNR, CDR2 FQNEAQ (reference sequence). This CDR3 contains 15 residues. The J segment lost 3 bases and the V segment lost 1 base, leaving 4 bases of the junction unmatched.

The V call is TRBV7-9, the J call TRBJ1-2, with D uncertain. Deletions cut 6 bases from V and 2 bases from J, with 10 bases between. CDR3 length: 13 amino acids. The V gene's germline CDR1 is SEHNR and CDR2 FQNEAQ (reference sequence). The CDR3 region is CASSWTENYGYTF. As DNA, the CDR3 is TGTGCCAGCAGTTGGACCGAGAACTATGGCTACACCTTC.

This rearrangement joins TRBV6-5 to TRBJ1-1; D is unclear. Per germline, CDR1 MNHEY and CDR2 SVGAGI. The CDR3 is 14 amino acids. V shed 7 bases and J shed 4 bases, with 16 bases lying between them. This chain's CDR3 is CASIEAGRPTEAFF. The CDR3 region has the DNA TGTGCCAGCATCGAGGCAGGAAGGCCCACTGAAGCTTTCTTT.

CDR3 bases: TGTGCCAGCAGCTTAGAGGGGTCGGGAGGCTACACCTTC. Its translation is CASSLEGSGGYTF. This chain connects TRBV7-2 to TRBJ1-2; perhaps TRBD1 as D (5 bases). The CDR3 runs to 13 residues. Trimming pared 1 base from V and 8 bases from J, leaving 11 bases between. Germline V gives CDR1 SGHTA, CDR2 FQGNSA.

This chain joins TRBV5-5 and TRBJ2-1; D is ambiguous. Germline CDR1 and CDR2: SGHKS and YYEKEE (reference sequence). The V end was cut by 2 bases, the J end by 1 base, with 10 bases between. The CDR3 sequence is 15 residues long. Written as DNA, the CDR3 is TGTGCCAGCAGCTTAGTCCCGACGTCCTACAATGAGCAGTTCTTC. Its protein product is CASSLVPTSYNEQFF. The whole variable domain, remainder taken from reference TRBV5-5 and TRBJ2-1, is DAGVTQSPTHLIKTRGQQVTLRCSPISGHKSVSWYQQVLGQGPQFIFQYYEKEERGRGNFPDRFSARQFPNYSSELNVNALLLGDSALYLCASSLVPTSYNEQFFGPGTRLTVL.